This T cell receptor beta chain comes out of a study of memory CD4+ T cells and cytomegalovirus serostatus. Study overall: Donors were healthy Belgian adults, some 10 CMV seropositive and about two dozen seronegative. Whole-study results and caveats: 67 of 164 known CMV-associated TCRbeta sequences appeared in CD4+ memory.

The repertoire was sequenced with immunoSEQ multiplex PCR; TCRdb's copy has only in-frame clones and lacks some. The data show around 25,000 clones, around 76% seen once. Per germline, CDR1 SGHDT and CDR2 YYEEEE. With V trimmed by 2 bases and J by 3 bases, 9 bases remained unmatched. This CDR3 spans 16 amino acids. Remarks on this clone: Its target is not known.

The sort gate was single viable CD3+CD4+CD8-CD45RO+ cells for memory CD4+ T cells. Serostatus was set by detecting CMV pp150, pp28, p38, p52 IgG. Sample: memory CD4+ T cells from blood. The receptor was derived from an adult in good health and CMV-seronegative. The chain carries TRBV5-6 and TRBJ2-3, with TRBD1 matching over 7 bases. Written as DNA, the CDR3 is TGTGCCAGCAGCTTAGTCCCGGGACAGACTACAGATACGCAGTATTTT. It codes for CASSLVPGQTTDTQYF.